The rows below give T cell receptor beta chains drawn from one sample of a study of shared clonotypes between healthy human individuals. The method was immunoSEQ multiplex PCR; TCRdb's version includes in-frame clones alone and lacks a portion of them. Among about 2 million clones listed, about 95% were seen once. The material sequenced was naive CD8+ T cells sorted from blood. The receptors derive from a man aged 18 to 29 in good health. CDR3s include the opening cysteine and the closing phenylalanine or tryptophan. D genes are given only for firm matches. Clone size is not always given. Where it is, it says once, few, many or a class for expanded clones.

CDR3: CAWSVLAGGLFTSTDTQYF
DNA: TGTGCCTGGAGTGTTCTGGCGGGAGGGCTTTTCACTAGCACAGATACGCAGTATTTT
V: TRBV30
size: -
D: TRBD2
J: TRBJ2-3

CDR3: CATTDWGTESQPQHF
DNA: TGTGCCACCACCGATTGGGGGACGGAATCTCAGCCCCAGCATTTT
V: TRBV19
size: -
D: -
J: TRBJ1-5

CDR3: CASSRRSPYEQYF
DNA: TGTGCCAGCAGCCGCAGGAGCCCTTACGAGCAGTACTTC
V: TRBV11-2
size: -
D: -
J: TRBJ2-7

CDR3: CAISESPTYEQYF
DNA: TGTGCCATCAGTGAGTCGCCGACCTACGAGCAGTACTTC
V: TRBV10-3
size: -
D: -
J: TRBJ2-7

CDR3: CASSPWGQTHEKLFF
DNA: TGTGCCAGCAGCCCGTGGGGTCAGACACATGAAAAACTGTTTTTT
V: TRBV5-6
size: -
D: -
J: TRBJ1-4

CDR3: CASSYGDGSSYEQYF
DNA: TGTGCCAGCAGTTATGGGGACGGGAGCTCCTACGAGCAGTACTTC
V: TRBV6-5
size: -
D: -
J: TRBJ2-7

CDR3: CASSLYAGGVDEQYF
DNA: TGTGCCAGCAGTTTATATGCAGGAGGGGTGGACGAGCAGTACTTC
V: TRBV27
size: -
D: -
J: TRBJ2-7

CDR3: CASSEPDADTDTQYF
DNA: TGCGCCAGCAGTGAACCAGACGCAGACACAGATACGCAGTATTTT
V: TRBV10-1
size: once
D: -
J: TRBJ2-3

CDR3: CASSLVQGNYNEQFF
DNA: TGCGCCAGCAGCTTGGTACAGGGGAACTACAATGAGCAGTTCTTC
V: TRBV5-1
size: -
D: TRBD1
J: TRBJ2-1

CDR3: CASSQPPFGGAGDIQYF
DNA: TGTGCCAGCAGCCAACCACCCTTCGGGGGGGCAGGGGACATTCAGTACTTC
V: TRBV7-2
size: -
D: TRBD2
J: TRBJ2-4

CDR3: CASSFGGTDTQYF
DNA: TGTGCCAGCAGCTTTGGGGGCACAGATACGCAGTATTTT
V: TRBV5-4
size: -
D: -
J: TRBJ2-3

CDR3: CASSSSNSYEQYF
DNA: TGTGCCAGCAGCTCCTCCAACTCCTACGAGCAGTACTTC
V: TRBV7-6
size: -
D: -
J: TRBJ2-7

CDR3: CASSDGPGGFDSPLHF
DNA: TGCGCCAGCAGTGATGGTCCAGGGGGCTTCGACTCACCCCTCCACTTT
V: TRBV10-1
size: few
D: TRBD1
J: TRBJ1-6

CDR3: CASSPGQGRTEAFF
DNA: TGTGCCAGCAGCCCTGGACAGGGACGAACTGAAGCTTTCTTT
V: TRBV5-4
size: -
D: TRBD1
J: TRBJ1-1

CDR3: CASSLERAWGHATNEKLFF
DNA: TGTGCCAGCAGCTTAGAGAGGGCCTGGGGTCATGCAACTAATGAAAAACTGTTTTTT
V: TRBV7-9
size: once
D: -
J: TRBJ1-4

CDR3: CASSPSTGFSNQPQHF
DNA: TGTGCCAGCAGTCCCTCGACAGGGTTTAGCAATCAGCCCCAGCATTTT
V: TRBV27
size: -
D: TRBD1
J: TRBJ1-5

CDR3: CASSQRDSNQPQHF
DNA: TGTGCCAGCAGTCAAAGGGATAGCAATCAGCCCCAGCATTTT
V: TRBV6-5
size: -
D: -
J: TRBJ1-5

CDR3: CASSVGVTAGRGMSDTQYF
DNA: TGTGCCAGCAGCGTAGGGGTTACGGCGGGGCGGGGGATGTCGGATACGCAGTATTTT
V: TRBV9
size: -
D: TRBD2
J: TRBJ2-3

CDR3: CASSQRTGGQETQYF
DNA: TGTGCCAGCAGCCAACGAACTGGAGGCCAAGAGACCCAGTACTTC
V: TRBV13
size: -
D: -
J: TRBJ2-5

CDR3: CASSYAGGYNYGYTF
DNA: TGTGCCAGCAGTTACGCCGGGGGCTATAACTATGGCTACACCTTC
V: TRBV6-5
size: -
D: -
J: TRBJ1-2

CDR3: CASRPAQGLMGYTF
DNA: TGTGCCAGCAGACCTGCACAGGGGTTGATGGGCTACACCTTC
V: TRBV27
size: -
D: TRBD1
J: TRBJ1-2

CDR3: CASSFSGGHINYEQYF
DNA: TGTGCCAGCAGTTTTAGCGGGGGACACATAAACTACGAGCAGTACTTC
V: TRBV27
size: -
D: TRBD2
J: TRBJ2-7

CDR3: CASSQVVATASGYTF
DNA: TGCGCCAGCAGCCAAGTGGTCGCGACGGCCTCTGGCTACACCTTC
V: TRBV4-3
size: -
D: -
J: TRBJ1-2

CDR3: CASSQDGLTSELYEQYF
DNA: TGCGCCAGCAGCCAAGATGGTTTGACTAGCGAACTCTACGAGCAGTACTTC
V: TRBV4-3
size: -
D: TRBD2
J: TRBJ2-7

CDR3: CASSMAPSQETQYF
DNA: TGCGCCAGCAGCATGGCGCCCAGCCAAGAGACCCAGTACTTC
V: TRBV5-1
size: -
D: -
J: TRBJ2-5

CDR3: CASFRLGTLQETQYF
DNA: TGTGCCAGCTTCCGCCTCGGGACTCTTCAAGAGACCCAGTACTTC
V: TRBV18
size: -
D: -
J: TRBJ2-5

CDR3: CASSLDRQWDGYTF
DNA: TGTGCCAGCAGCTTAGATCGACAGTGGGATGGCTACACCTTC
V: TRBV11-2
size: -
D: -
J: TRBJ1-2

CDR3: CASSLGDGQKNTEAFF
DNA: TGTGCCAGCAGCTTGGGGGACGGACAGAAGAACACTGAAGCTTTCTTT
V: TRBV7-9
size: -
D: -
J: TRBJ1-1

CDR3: CASSGGTGAYEQYF
DNA: TGCGCCAGCAGCGGCGGGACAGGGGCCTACGAGCAGTACTTC
V: TRBV5-1
size: once
D: TRBD1
J: TRBJ2-7

CDR3: CASSDMGTVNTEAFF
DNA: TGTGCCAGCAGCGATATGGGGACAGTGAACACTGAAGCTTTCTTT
V: TRBV27
size: -
D: TRBD1
J: TRBJ1-1

CDR3: CASSFGSGRYSGNTIYF
DNA: TGTGCCAGCAGCTTTGGATCAGGACGGTACTCTGGAAACACCATATATTTT
V: TRBV28
size: once
D: -
J: TRBJ1-3

CDR3: CASSLVGRLRDGANVLTF
DNA: TGCGCCAGCAGCTTGGTCGGCCGCTTGAGGGACGGGGCCAACGTCCTGACTTTC
V: TRBV5-1
size: -
D: -
J: TRBJ2-6

CDR3: CASILWGAGTDTQYF
DNA: TGTGCCAGCATCCTGTGGGGGGCAGGGACAGATACGCAGTATTTT
V: TRBV11-2
size: -
D: -
J: TRBJ2-3

CDR3: CASSSPGYANYGYTF
DNA: TGTGCCAGCAGCTCCCCAGGGTATGCTAACTATGGCTACACCTTC
V: TRBV5-4
size: -
D: -
J: TRBJ1-2

CDR3: CASSVWDGGEGAEQYF
DNA: TGTGCCAGCAGTGTGTGGGACGGCGGGGAAGGAGCCGAGCAGTACTTC
V: TRBV6-1
size: -
D: -
J: TRBJ2-7

CDR3: CASSSYWTGGGEQYF
DNA: TGTGCCAGTAGTTCGTACTGGACAGGGGGCGGCGAGCAGTACTTC
V: TRBV19
size: -
D: TRBD1
J: TRBJ2-7

CDR3: CAAGEMPRPTNYGYTF
DNA: TGCGCCGCAGGCGAAATGCCTCGACCCACTAACTATGGCTACACCTTC
V: TRBV10-1
size: -
D: -
J: TRBJ1-2

CDR3: CASSLQGGNSPLHF
DNA: TGTGCCAGCAGTTTACAGGGAGGGAATTCACCCCTCCACTTT
V: TRBV27
size: -
D: -
J: TRBJ1-6

CDR3: CASRPGTASTDTQYF
DNA: TGTGCCAGCAGACCCGGGACAGCCAGCACAGATACGCAGTATTTT
V: TRBV6-5
size: -
D: TRBD1
J: TRBJ2-3

CDR3: CASSLEMGGVIGTEAFF
DNA: TGTGCCAGCAGCTTAGAGATGGGGGGGGTAATTGGCACTGAAGCTTTCTTT
V: TRBV7-8
size: once
D: -
J: TRBJ1-1

CDR3: CASSLSGRSYEQYF
DNA: TGTGCCAGCAGCTTGAGTGGACGGAGCTACGAGCAGTACTTC
V: TRBV5-6
size: -
D: -
J: TRBJ2-7

CDR3: CASSFFPFAGANTEAFF
DNA: TGTGCCAGCAGCTTTTTCCCGTTTGCAGGGGCGAACACTGAAGCTTTCTTT
V: TRBV5-6
size: -
D: -
J: TRBJ1-1

CDR3: CASSQGGLGEQFF
DNA: TGCGCCAGCAGCCAAGGGGGGCTGGGGGAGCAGTTCTTC
V: TRBV4-3
size: -
D: -
J: TRBJ2-1

CDR3: CAISESLLSSYNEQFF
DNA: TGTGCCATCAGTGAGTCCTTGTTAAGCTCCTACAATGAGCAGTTCTTC
V: TRBV10-3
size: -
D: -
J: TRBJ2-1

CDR3: CAWSWTGGITGELFF
DNA: TGTGCCTGGAGCTGGACAGGGGGGATCACCGGGGAGCTGTTTTTT
V: TRBV30
size: -
D: TRBD1
J: TRBJ2-2

CDR3: CASSIAAYHYEQYF
DNA: TGTGCCAGTAGTATAGCGGCTTATCACTACGAGCAGTACTTC
V: TRBV19
size: -
D: -
J: TRBJ2-7

CDR3: CASSWTSGSYEQYF
DNA: TGCGCCAGCAGCTGGACTAGCGGATCCTACGAGCAGTACTTC
V: TRBV5-1
size: -
D: TRBD2
J: TRBJ2-7

CDR3: CASSGETGIDNEQFF
DNA: TGCGCCAGCAGTGGGGAGACAGGGATCGACAATGAGCAGTTCTTC
V: TRBV10-1
size: -
D: TRBD1
J: TRBJ2-1

CDR3: CASSVAGGLDEQYF
DNA: TGTGCCAGTAGTGTCGCCGGGGGCCTGGACGAGCAGTACTTC
V: TRBV19
size: once
D: -
J: TRBJ2-7

CDR3: CASRLSGQGFYGYTF
DNA: TGTGCCAGCAGGCTATCGGGACAGGGGTTCTATGGCTACACCTTC
V: TRBV27
size: -
D: TRBD1
J: TRBJ1-2

CDR3: CASSLSRRYGETQYF
DNA: TGTGCCAGCAGTTTATCGCGCCGATATGGCGAGACCCAGTACTTC
V: TRBV27
size: -
D: -
J: TRBJ2-5